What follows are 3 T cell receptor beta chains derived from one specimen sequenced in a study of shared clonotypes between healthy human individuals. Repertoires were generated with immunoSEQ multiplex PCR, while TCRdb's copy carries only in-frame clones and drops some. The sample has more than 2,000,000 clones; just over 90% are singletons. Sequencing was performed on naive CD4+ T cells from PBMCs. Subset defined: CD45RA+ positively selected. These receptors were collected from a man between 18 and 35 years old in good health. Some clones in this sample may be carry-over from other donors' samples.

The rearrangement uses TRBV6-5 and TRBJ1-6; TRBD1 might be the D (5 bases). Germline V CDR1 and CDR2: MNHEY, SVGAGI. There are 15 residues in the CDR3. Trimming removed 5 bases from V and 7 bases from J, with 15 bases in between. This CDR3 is CASSTRRGWNSPLHF. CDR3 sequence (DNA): TGTGCCAGCAGTACAAGACGGGGCTGGAATTCACCCCTCCACTTT.

In DNA form, the CDR3 reads TGCGCCAGCAGTTGGGGGCAGGAAAACACCGGGGAGCTGTTTTTT. Amino acid sequence: CASSWGQENTGELFF. The chain combines TRBV5-1 with TRBJ2-2; possibly TRBD1 for D (6 bases). Per the germline V gene, CDR1 is SGHRS and CDR2 is YFSETQ. The CDR3 has 15 residues. Trimming pared 5 bases from V and 2 bases from J, leaving 13 bases between.

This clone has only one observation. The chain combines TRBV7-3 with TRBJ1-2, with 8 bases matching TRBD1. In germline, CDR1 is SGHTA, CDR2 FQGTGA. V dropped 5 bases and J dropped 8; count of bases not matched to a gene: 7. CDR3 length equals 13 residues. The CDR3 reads CASSRGQGGGYTF. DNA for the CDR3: TGTGCCAGCAGCCGCGGACAGGGCGGGGGCTACACCTTC.